This T cell receptor (beta chain) was sequenced during a study of blood T cell repertoires in COVID-19. Whole-study context: Italy, Spain and the United States were the sources of the convalescent and acute COVID-19 samples. In each case, the material was cDNA or gDNA derived from T cells, B-cell-depleted T cells, or PBMCs.

The CDR3 totals 14 residues. Germline V gene data show CDR1 as SGHTA and CDR2 as FQGNSA. V was cut by 1 base and J by 10 bases, with 11 bases left in between. How the authors handled the data: Amplified reference gene primers provided the basis for estimating nucleated cell counts. The repertoire was sequenced with immunoSEQ multiplex PCR; TCRdb's copy has only in-frame clones and lacks some. V and J calls and clone size are given by that table; D and trimming were obtained from the DNA. The repertoire consists of 75,000 to 100,000 clones, with approximately 90% occurring once and the leading ten covering 5% to 6%.

Sequencing was done on a sample of peripheral blood. V usage is TRBV7-2 and J usage is TRBJ1-6; maybe TRBD1 (5 bases). This TCR derives from a man between 60 and 70 years old with acute or convalescent COVID-19. In DNA, the CDR3 is TGTGCCAGCAGCTTAGGGGGCATCAGGTCACCCCTCCACTTT. Translation: CASSLGGIRSPLHF. Filled out from reference TRBV7-2 and TRBJ1-6, the complete variable domain reads GAGVSQSPSNKVTEKGKDVELRCDPISGHTALYWYRQSLGQGLEFLIYFQGNSAPDKSGLPSDRFSAERTGGSVSTLTIQRTQQEDSAVYLCASSLGGIRSPLHFGNGTRLTVT.